Shown below are 19 T cell receptor beta chains from a single sample sequenced in a study of shared clonotypes between healthy human individuals. Data came from immunoSEQ multiplex PCR; TCRdb stores just in-frame clones and leaves some out. The sample contains under 650,000 clones, 96% of which appear only once. The specimen sequenced was naive CD4+ T cells sorted from blood. Subset here: CD45RA+ positively selected. These receptors all stem from a woman younger than 45 in good health.

The V and J genes are TRBV19 and TRBJ1-5; the D is unclear. The CDR3 spans 17 residues. Per germline, CDR1 LNHDA and CDR2 SQIVND (reference sequence). V was pared by 3 bases and J by 9 bases, with 24 bases between. The CDR3 bases are TGTGCCAGTAGTATGACCCCGGACGCAGGACGTAGGTGGCCCCAGCATTTT. This encodes CASSMTPDAGRRWPQHF.

The V and J genes are TRBV7-8 and TRBJ1-4; D is possibly TRBD1 (6 bases). The CDR3 runs 15 residues. Germline values: CDR1 SGHVS, CDR2 FQNEAQ. Trimming took 7 bases from V and 2 from J, leaving 14 bases between them. CDR3 nucleotide sequence: TGTGCCAGCAAGCAGGGGCAAGTCACTAATGAAAAACTGTTTTTT. Its protein product is CASKQGQVTNEKLFF.

This chain links TRBV2 with TRBJ2-1, with TRBD2 identical over 9 bases. The V gene's germline CDR1 is SNHLY and CDR2 FYNNEI. V dropped 5 bases and J dropped 3; count of bases not matched to a gene: 5. This CDR3 region has 15 residues. The CDR3 reads CASSQTSGGYNEQFF. The CDR3 region has the DNA TGTGCCAGCAGTCAGACTAGCGGAGGCTACAATGAGCAGTTCTTC.

This sequence joins TRBV30 and TRBJ2-4, with D possibly being TRBD1 or TRBD2 (6 bases each). The CDR3 is 15 residues long. V gave up 0 bases and J gave up 4 bases, with 13 bases separating them. Germline CDR1 and CDR2: GTSNPN and SVGIG (reference sequence). In nucleotides, the CDR3 is TGTGCCTGGAGTGTAACGGGGGCCAGTAAAAACATTCAGTACTTC. Protein product: CAWSVTGASKNIQYF. Full variable domain (outside the CDR3, taken from reference TRBV30 and TRBJ2-4): SQTIHQWPATLVQPVGSPLSLECTVEGTSNPNLYWYRQAAGRGLQLLFYSVGIGQISSEVPQNLSASRPQDRQFILSSKKLLLSDSGFYLCAWSVTGASKNIQYFGAGTRLSVL.

This sequence joins TRBV28 and TRBJ1-2; TRBD1 matches 7 bases. V gave up 3 bases and J gave up 0 bases; unmatched junction bases: 10. Germline V gene lookup returns CDR1 MDHEN and CDR2 SYDVKM. This CDR3 is built from 17 residues. CDR3 loop: CASSFWSGGKANYGYTF. The CDR3 DNA reads TGTGCCAGCAGTTTTTGGTCAGGGGGAAAAGCTAACTATGGCTACACCTTC.

V usage is TRBV7-9 and J usage is TRBJ2-7; D call uncertain. V lost 5 bases to trimming and J lost 3 bases, with 17 bases between them. The CDR3 totals 15 residues. CDR1 and CDR2 (germline): SEHNR, FQNEAQ (reference sequence). As DNA, the CDR3 is TGTGCCAGCAGCCCCCAAGCCGGCGGAGTCTACGAGCAGTACTTC. Its translation: CASSPQAGGVYEQYF. Combining the CDR3 with reference TRBV7-9 and TRBJ2-7 gives the whole variable domain DTGVSQNPRHKITKRGQNVTFRCDPISEHNRLYWYRQTLGQGPEFLTYFQNEAQLEKSRLLSDRFSAERPKGSFSTLEIQRTEQGDSAMYLCASSPQAGGVYEQYFGPGTRLTVT.

This clone was observed once. The rearrangement uses TRBV28 and TRBJ2-1; D ambiguous. This CDR3 comprises 12 residues. V lost 3 bases to trimming and J lost 8 bases, with 8 bases between them. CDR1 and CDR2 from the germline V gene are MDHEN and SYDVKM. The CDR3, as DNA: TGTGCCAGCAGTTTCATTCGGGATGAGCAGTTCTTC. Residues: CASSFIRDEQFF.

The rearrangement links TRBV18 to TRBJ2-5; no reliable D call. This CDR3 has 14 amino acids. CDR1 is KGHSH and CDR2 is LQKENI in the germline V gene. The V and J ends lost 3 bases and 3 bases respectively, with 11 bases between them. Here the CDR3 DNA reads TGTGCCAGCTCACCGACACAGAGAGAAGAGACCCAGTACTTC. Protein sequence: CASSPTQREETQYF. Full variable domain (missing parts from reference TRBV18 and TRBJ2-5): NAGVMQNPRHLVRRRGQEARLRCSPMKGHSHVYWYRQLPEEGLKFMVYLQKENIIDESGMPKERFSAEFPKEGPSILRIQQVVRGDSAAYFCASSPTQREETQYFGPGTRLLVL.

This clone was counted between two and nine times. CDR3 nucleotides: TGCGCCAGCCCATACGACAGGGATGGCTACACCTTC. Amino acid sequence: CASPYDRDGYTF. The chain has TRBV5-1 and TRBJ1-2, with TRBD1 matching 7 bases. With 7 bases clipped from V and 6 bases from J, the junction kept 6 bases outside the gene matches. The CDR3 runs 12 residues. Germline CDR1 SGHRS, CDR2 YFSETQ. Based on the CDR3 plus reference TRBV5-1 and TRBJ1-2, the full variable domain is KAGVTQTPRYLIKTRGQQVTLSCSPISGHRSVSWYQQTPGQGLQFLFEYFSETQRNKGNFPGRFSGRQFSNSRSEMNVSTLELGDSALYLCASPYDRDGYTFGSGTRLTVV.

A few counts support this clone. The CDR3 loop is CASSVDTEAFF. The CDR3, as DNA: TGTGCCAGCAGCGTGGACACTGAAGCTTTCTTT. This chain links TRBV7-9 with TRBJ1-1; D gene unclear. Deletions cut 5 bases from V and 3 bases from J, with 4 bases between. The CDR3 covers 11 residues. Germline CDR1 and CDR2: SEHNR and FQNEAQ (reference sequence).

The chain employs TRBV18 and TRBJ2-7; D remains unclear. CDR3 length equals 13 residues. Deletions cut 3 bases from V and 3 bases from J, with 9 bases between. From germline, CDR1 is KGHSH and CDR2 LQKENI. CDR3 in amino acids: CASSPGVDYEQYF. CDR3 sequence (DNA): TGTGCCAGCTCACCTGGGGTAGACTACGAGCAGTACTTC.

The V gene is TRBV27, the J gene TRBJ1-5, with 8 nucleotides matching TRBD1. The J segment lost 3 bases and the V segment lost 4 bases, leaving 11 bases of the junction unmatched. There are 17 residues in the CDR3. Looked up from germline, CDR1 is MNHEY and CDR2 is SMNVEV (reference sequence). The CDR3 sequence is CASSSIPRTGINQPQHF. As DNA, the CDR3 is TGTGCCAGCAGTTCCATCCCCCGGACAGGGATCAATCAGCCCCAGCATTTT.

This chain joins TRBV7-6 and TRBJ1-1; D gene uncertain. Germline CDR1 is SGHVS and CDR2 is FNYEAQ. V lost 3 bases and J 0 bases, leaving 5 bases between the germline ends. The CDR3 runs to 13 residues. The CDR3 here is CASSFRMNTEAFF. The CDR3 region has the DNA TGTGCCAGCAGCTTCAGGATGAACACTGAAGCTTTCTTT.

The V and J genes are TRBV30 and TRBJ1-3; D gene unclear. Trimming took 1 base from V and 0 from J, leaving 10 bases between them. The CDR3 runs 15 residues. Germline V gene sequence: CDR1 GTSNPN, CDR2 SVGIG (reference sequence). The CDR3 DNA follows: TGTGCCTGGAGTGGTACGGGGTTCTCTGGAAACACCATATATTTT. This codes for CAWSGTGFSGNTIYF.

The J gene is TRBJ1-4, the V gene TRBV28; a possible D gene is TRBD1 (5 bases). V was cut by 4 bases and J by 2 bases, with 11 bases left in between. CDR1 and CDR2 (germline): MDHEN, SYDVKM. The CDR3 sequence is 15 residues long. CDR3 loop: CASSSRTNTNEKLFF. In DNA form, the CDR3 reads TGTGCCAGCAGTTCCCGGACAAATACTAATGAAAAACTGTTTTTT.

V and J are TRBV28 and TRBJ2-7, with a weak D call TRBD2 (6 bases). The V gene's germline CDR1 is MDHEN and CDR2 SYDVKM. The length of the CDR3 is 15 residues. V was clipped by 5 bases and J by 8 bases, with 22 bases between them. This chain's CDR3 is CASSPPPRTGVQQYF. CDR3 sequence (DNA): TGTGCCAGCAGTCCCCCTCCCAGGACGGGGGTACAGCAGTACTTC.

The rearrangement joins TRBV6-5 to TRBJ2-2; 9 positions match TRBD1. Per germline, CDR1 MNHEY and CDR2 SVGAGI. The CDR3 length is 14 residues. The V and J ends lost 6 bases and 7 bases, in that order; junction bases with no gene match: 6. The CDR3: CASRPDRGDGELFF. The CDR3 region has the DNA TGTGCCAGCAGGCCTGACAGGGGGGACGGGGAGCTGTTTTTT.

The J gene is TRBJ2-7, the V gene TRBV4-2, with D unclear. The germline gives CDR1 LGHNA, CDR2 YNFKEQ. This CDR3 is 13 amino acids long. Between the trimmed V and J ends, which lost 5 bases and 3 bases, there was a span of 11 bases. CDR3 amino acids: CASSLGNVYEQYF. CDR3 DNA: TGTGCCAGCAGCTTAGGCAACGTCTACGAGCAGTACTTC.

J is TRBJ2-5 and V is TRBV30; 7 bases match TRBD1. Per germline, CDR1 GTSNPN and CDR2 SVGIG (reference sequence). The CDR3 is 12 residues long. Unmatched junction bases numbered 6, after V lost 2 bases and J lost 9 bases. Here the CDR3 reads CAWSPTGAPQYF. The DNA for the CDR3 is TGTGCCTGGAGTCCAACAGGGGCCCCCCAGTACTTC.